The source of this T cell receptor beta chain is a study of T cell repertoires in cytomegalovirus infection. Study-wide context: Newly reported HLA-C-restricted and thoroughly characterized HLA-B-restricted CMV epitopes were employed.

A word on this clonotype: What it binds is not known.

Whole-study findings and limits: There were carriers of CMV plus the relevant HLA, and cumulative public TCR beta family frequency identified them.

From the reads, TCRdb called clonotypes with MiXCR, one entry per CDR3 protein. In the table there are hundreds of thousands of distinct CDR3 sequences, about 44% of which are singletons. Trimming cost V 3 bases and J 8 bases, with 13 bases left between them. The CDR3 is made up of 13 amino acids. CDR1 is LNHDA and CDR2 is SQIVND in the germline V gene (reference sequence). The chain is built from TRBV19 and TRBJ1-2; the D gene is possibly TRBD1 (5 bases). The sequenced sample was cultured PBMCs, obtained from culture after CMV antigen stimulation. The clonotype was recovered from a human donor in good health (CMV status not recorded). Some clones in this sample may be carry-over from other donors' samples. In DNA form, the CDR3 reads TGTGCCAGTAGTATCCGGTGGGGCGAGGGCTACACCTTC. This codes for CASSIRWGEGYTF.